The 15 T cell receptor beta chains given below trace back to one sample, sequenced in a study of T-cell memory formation after mild COVID-19. One entry per CDR3 protein results from TCRdb running MiXCR on the 5' RACE reads. The sample lists around 340,000 distinct CDR3 sequences; more than 15% were seen once. The sample was PBMCs or a T cell subset sorted from them (not recorded which). The receptors come from a man between 18 and 35 years old who had mild COVID-19 (a few samples of this study predate the infection). Cell type and time point are not known.

The V gene is TRBV20-1, the J gene TRBJ1-4; D unresolved. The CDR3 sequence is 14 residues long. Germline V gives CDR1 DFQATT, CDR2 SNEGSKA (reference sequence). V lost 0 bases to trimming and J lost 5 bases, with 10 bases between them. CDR3 loop: CSARDVAQNEKLFF. In DNA form, the CDR3 reads TGCAGTGCTAGAGATGTGGCCCAGAATGAAAAACTGTTTTTT.

Only a few counts were recorded for this clonotype. The rearrangement uses TRBV28 and TRBJ1-1; D gene uncertain. The CDR3 contains 12 residues. Germline lookup yields CDR1 MDHEN and CDR2 SYDVKM. Trimming left V 2 bases short and J 4 bases short, with 5 bases between. Here the CDR3 DNA reads TGTGCCAGCAGTTTAGTCCGCACTGAAGCTTTCTTT. Its protein product is CASSLVRTEAFF.

This chain connects TRBV20-1 to TRBJ2-1; D is ambiguous. Trimming removed 5 bases at V and 0 bases at J, with 11 bases between. The germline CDR1 and CDR2 sequences are DFQATT and SNEGSKA (reference sequence). The CDR3 runs to 14 residues. The CDR3: CSADPHSSYNEQFF. CDR3 DNA sequence: TGCAGTGCTGACCCACATAGCTCCTACAATGAGCAGTTCTTC.

The rearrangement uses TRBV7-6 and TRBJ2-4; 12 nucleotides match TRBD2. Germline V gene lookup returns CDR1 SGHVS and CDR2 FNYEAQ. V was pared by 1 base and J by 16 bases, with 14 bases of the junction left unmatched. The CDR3 extends over 16 amino acids. CDR3 residues: CASSLEASGGAGSFYF. The CDR3 DNA sequence: TGTGCCAGCAGCTTAGAGGCTAGCGGGGGGGCCGGGAGCTTTTACTTC.

This clonotype was counted only a few times. The V and J genes are TRBV9 and TRBJ2-1, with D perhaps given as TRBD1 or TRBD2 (5 bases each). The germline V gene encodes CDR1 SGDLS and CDR2 YYNGEE. The germline V and J ends were trimmed by 3 bases and 0 bases, with 19 bases remaining between them. The CDR3 runs to 18 residues. CDR3 DNA: TGTGCCAGCAGCGCGGGGACCGGGCTTCTACTCTCCTACAATGAGCAGTTCTTC. It is translated as CASSAGTGLLLSYNEQFF. Looking up the rest from reference TRBV9 and TRBJ2-1 gives the full variable domain: DSGVTQTPKHLITATGQRVTLRCSPRSGDLSVYWYQQSLDQGLQFLIQYYNGEERAKGNILERFSAQQFPDLHSELNLSSLELGDSALYFCASSAGTGLLLSYNEQFFGPGTRLTVL.

This clonotype was counted between two and nine times. This chain connects TRBV29-1 to TRBJ1-5, with D hard to call. This CDR3 has 13 amino acids. Between the trimmed V and J ends, which lost 7 bases and 2 bases, there was a span of 12 bases. CDR1 SQVTM and CDR2 ANQGSEA come from the germline V gene. The CDR3 region is CSATFGGNQPQHF. The CDR3 DNA reads as TGCAGCGCAACCTTCGGGGGCAATCAGCCCCAGCATTTT.

In its sample, this clonotype was seen many times. The germline gene is not matched at one end of the junction; a read error may be the cause. This chain links TRBV11-2 with TRBJ2-1; D is perhaps TRBD2 (6 bases). Germline V gene sequence: CDR1 SGHAT, CDR2 FQNNGV. The CDR3 is 13 amino acids. The CDR3 loop is CASNLVGGNEQFF. The CDR3 region has the DNA TGTGCCAGCAACTTAGTGGGGGGCAATGAGCAGTTCTTC.

This clonotype was observed many times. The chain is built from TRBV12-3 or TRBV12-4 and TRBJ2-3, with D hard to call. This CDR3 has 11 residues. Trimming shortened V by 6 bases and J by 2 bases, and 3 bases separated the two germline ends. This CDR3 is CASRITDTQYF. CDR3 nucleotides: TGTGCCAGCAGGATCACAGATACGCAGTATTTT.

This clonotype has a handful of counts. DNA of the CDR3: TGCGCCAGCAAAATGCCCGACACCGGGGAGCTGTTTTTT. Its translation is CASKMPDTGELFF. The J gene is TRBJ2-2, the V gene TRBV5-1; D not certain. The CDR3 totals 13 residues. Germline assignment: CDR1 SGHRS and CDR2 YFSETQ. The ends were cut back, 6 bases at V and 3 bases at J, with 9 bases in the middle.

This clonotype has only a few counts. This rearrangement joins TRBV7-2 to TRBJ2-7, with D perhaps TRBD2 (5 bases). CDR3 length: 14 amino acids. Trimming left V 5 bases short and J 7 bases short, with 18 bases between. CDR1 SGHTA and CDR2 FQGNSA come from the germline V gene. CDR3: CASSRRTPPGEQYF. CDR3 DNA: TGTGCCAGCAGCCGTCGGACCCCACCGGGGGAGCAGTACTTC.

The CDR3 sequence: CATTRDGGATEAFF. CDR3 DNA: TGTGCCACCACGCGGGATGGGGGGGCCACTGAAGCTTTCTTT. J is TRBJ1-1 and V is TRBV7-9, with TRBD1 as a possible D gene (6 bases). The CDR3 loop spans 14 amino acids. Germline CDR1 SEHNR, CDR2 FQNEAQ (reference sequence). Trimming took off 10 bases at V and 4 bases at J, with 19 bases between the two ends.

The CDR3 here is CASSGGDSNTGELFF. DNA for the CDR3: TGTGCCAGCAGCGGGGGGGACTCAAACACCGGGGAGCTGTTTTTT. The rearrangement joins TRBV5-5 to TRBJ2-2; 7 bases fit TRBD2. The V segment lost 4 bases and the J segment 2 bases; nucleotides outside the gene matches: 5. Looked up from germline, CDR1 is SGHKS and CDR2 is YYEKEE (reference sequence). There are 15 residues in the CDR3.

In its sample, this clonotype was seen a few times. The chain recombines TRBV5-1 with TRBJ1-2; TRBD1 aligns across 8 bases. Germline CDR1 SGHRS, CDR2 YFSETQ. The V gene end was trimmed by 5 bases and the J gene end by 6 bases; junction bases not matched to a gene: 9. CDR3 length equals 14 residues. The CDR3 sequence: CASSSPGQENGYTF. In nucleotides, the CDR3 is TGCGCCAGCAGTTCACCGGGACAGGAGAATGGCTACACCTTC.

This clonotype was found a few times. The chain carries TRBV15 and TRBJ1-3, with D unclear. In germline, CDR1 is LNHNV, CDR2 YYDKDF (reference sequence). V lost 3 bases to trimming and J lost 3 bases, with 18 bases between them. The CDR3 length is 17 residues. The CDR3 region has the DNA TGTGCCACCAGCAGCCGGACCTATGGGGTCCATGGAAACACCATATATTTT. Translated: CATSSRTYGVHGNTIYF.

The gene calls are TRBV7-9 and TRBJ2-7; 10 nucleotides agree with TRBD1. This CDR3 spans 15 amino acids. Per the germline V gene, CDR1 is SEHNR and CDR2 is FQNEAQ (reference sequence). The V and J ends lost 3 bases and 4 bases, in that order; junction bases with no gene match: 6. The CDR3 sequence is CASSFQRDRGYEQYF. CDR3 DNA: TGTGCCAGCAGCTTCCAACGGGACAGGGGATACGAGCAGTACTTC.